Following are 10 T cell receptor beta chains from one sample sequenced in a study of T-cell reconstitution after alpha-beta-depleted transplantation in children. This sample's TCRbeta library carried unique molecular identifier barcodes. TCRdb called the PCR reads again in MiXCR, with one record for every CDR3 protein. This sample has approximately 70,000 distinct CDR3 sequences; approximately 4.4% occur once, and the top ten carry approximately 20%. Specimen: PBMCs, mostly from graft donor cells, collected 180 days after TCRalphabeta/CD19-depleted stem cell transplant. The receptors shown here come from a boy under two years old who had a stem cell transplant for acute myeloid leukemia, so the T cells may come from the graft donor.

In its sample, this clonotype was seen many times. V usage is TRBV20-1 and J usage is TRBJ2-1; 10 nucleotides agree with TRBD2. J lost 2 bases, V lost 8 bases, and 9 bases had no gene match. The CDR3 spans 15 residues. The germline gives CDR1 DFQATT, CDR2 SNEGSKA (reference sequence). CDR3 in amino acids: CSPKRGGWTYNEQFF. For the CDR3, the DNA is TGCAGTCCGAAGCGGGGGGGTTGGACCTACAATGAGCAGTTCTTC.

This clonotype was detected many times. The gene calls are TRBV12-3 or TRBV12-4 and TRBJ2-7; D remains ambiguous. Trimming took off 6 bases at V and 1 base at J, with 7 bases between the two ends. The CDR3 runs to 12 residues. The CDR3 DNA reads as TGTGCCAGCAGCCAAGGTTCCTACGAGCAGTACGTC. This encodes CASSQGSYEQYV.

This clonotype was picked up many times. The chain joins TRBV11-2 to TRBJ2-2; D tentatively fits TRBD1 or TRBD2 (5 bases each). CDR1 SGHAT and CDR2 FQNNGV come from the germline V gene. The length of the CDR3 is 16 residues. Trimming pared 2 bases from V and 5 bases from J, leaving 15 bases between. The CDR3 spells CASSLWAGTQTGELFF. CDR3 nucleotide sequence: TGTGCCAGCAGCTTATGGGCCGGGACGCAAACCGGGGAGCTGTTTTTT.

This clonotype showed up many times. The V gene is TRBV12-3 or TRBV12-4, the J gene TRBJ2-6, with 8 positions matching TRBD2. V was pared by 5 bases and J by 0 bases, with 9 bases of the junction left unmatched. This CDR3 comprises 18 residues. The CDR3 DNA follows: TGTGCCAGCAGTCACGGACTAGCCTTACTCTCTGGGGCCAACGTCCTGACTTTC. Its translation: CASSHGLALLSGANVLTF.

In this sample, this clonotype turned up many times. The rearrangement uses TRBV6-6 and TRBJ2-4; the match to TRBD1 covers 9 bases. CDR1 is MNHNY and CDR2 is SVGAGI in the germline V gene (reference sequence). V was clipped by 5 bases and J by 6 bases; unmatched bases: 2. The CDR3 runs to 13 residues. The CDR3, as DNA: TGTGCCAGCAGTGACAGGGGGGGAAACATTCAGTACTTC. Protein product: CASSDRGGNIQYF.

This clonotype has ten or more counts. CDR3 sequence (DNA): TGTGCCAGTAGTATAGGCCCTGGGCCTTACAATGAGCAGTTCTTC. It yields the protein CASSIGPGPYNEQFF. The chain links TRBV19 to TRBJ2-1; no clear D gene. The CDR3 spans 15 residues. CDR1 LNHDA and CDR2 SQIVND come from the germline V gene (reference sequence). V lost 1 base to trimming and J lost 4 bases, with 11 bases between them.

There are many counts of this clonotype. This sequence joins TRBV20-1 and TRBJ2-5; D tentatively fits TRBD1 or TRBD2 (5 bases each). Trimming shortened V by 6 bases and J by 2 bases, and 16 bases separated the two germline ends. Germline lookup yields CDR1 DFQATT and CDR2 SNEGSKA (reference sequence). This CDR3 region has 14 residues. The CDR3 loop reads CSAPPSGRQETQYF. CDR3 DNA sequence: TGCAGTGCCCCGCCTTCGGGACGACAAGAGACCCAGTACTTC.

In this sample, this clonotype turned up many times. The chain has TRBV13 and TRBJ1-1, with D maybe TRBD1 (5 bases). The CDR3 is 13 amino acids. Germline V gives CDR1 PRHDT, CDR2 FYEKMQ (reference sequence). The V and J ends lost 5 bases and 5 bases respectively, with 12 bases between them. CDR3 sequence: CASSLPGGTEAFF. The CDR3 nucleotides read TGTGCCAGCAGCCTGCCCGGGGGAACTGAAGCTTTCTTT. Full variable domain (missing parts from reference TRBV13 and TRBJ1-1): AAGVIQSPRHLIKEKRETATLKCYPIPRHDTVYWYQQGPGQDPQFLISFYEKMQSDKGSIPDRFSAQQFSDYHSELNMSSLELGDSALYFCASSLPGGTEAFFGQGTRLTVV.

The table lists this clonotype with many counts. This chain joins TRBV11-3 and TRBJ2-1, with TRBD1 matching 8 bases. Looked up from germline, CDR1 is SGHNT and CDR2 is YENEEA. The ends lost 5 bases at V and 6 bases at J; junction bases unmatched: 6. The CDR3 has 14 amino acids. CDR3 residues: CASSARDRSNEQFF. In nucleotides, the CDR3 is TGTGCCAGCAGCGCTCGGGACAGGAGCAATGAGCAGTTCTTC.

This clonotype was found many times. V and J are TRBV5-1 and TRBJ1-2; TRBD1 matches at 7 bases. The CDR3 runs 15 residues. V lost 1 base, J lost 4 bases, and 7 bases stayed unmatched. Germline lookup yields CDR1 SGHRS and CDR2 YFSETQ. The CDR3 nucleotides are TGCGCCAGCAGCTTGAATAGGGGGCGTATCTATGGCTACACCTTC. Residues: CASSLNRGRIYGYTF. Full variable domain (missing parts from reference TRBV5-1 and TRBJ1-2): KAGVTQTPRYLIKTRGQQVTLSCSPISGHRSVSWYQQTPGQGLQFLFEYFSETQRNKGNFPGRFSGRQFSNSRSEMNVSTLELGDSALYLCASSLNRGRIYGYTFGSGTRLTVV.